This T cell receptor (beta chain) emerged from a study of Graves' ophthalmopathy and Graves' hyperthyroidism. For the study at large: Hyperthyroidism counted as stable given no ophthalmopathy within 18 months of follow-up.

The sample holds many counts of this clonotype. Its target is not known. The study amplified TCR beta CDR3 regions using RNA transcripts. First-round RT-PCR used HTBI primers; second-round multiplex PCR followed. Using its own MiXCR run on the multiplex PCR reads, TCRdb lists one record per CDR3 protein. The table has about 550,000 distinct CDR3 sequences, about two fifths seen once; the top ten hold about 4.2%. Whole-study findings and limits: Also, most clonotypes expanded in the thyroid above 0.001 frequency appeared in blood. Sensitivity reached 85% to 90% and specificity 81.08% for a 13-signature model separating ophthalmopathy from stable hyperthyroidism.

Orbital computed tomography, together with clinical symptoms, serum thyroxine, TRAb and thyroid ultrasound, was used for diagnosis. Sequenced input: peripheral blood or thyroid tissue (not recorded which). This receptor was identified in an adult man with Graves' hyperthyroidism.

The CDR3 loop is CASSSQGTPDGYTF. CDR3 nucleotide sequence: TGTGCCAGCAGCTCACAGGGGACCCCTGATGGCTACACCTTC. The rearrangement links TRBV7-3 to TRBJ1-2, with 7 bases lining up with TRBD1. This CDR3 has 14 amino acids. The V gene's germline CDR1 is SGHTA and CDR2 FQGTGA. J lost 6 bases, V lost 4 bases, and 8 bases had no gene match.